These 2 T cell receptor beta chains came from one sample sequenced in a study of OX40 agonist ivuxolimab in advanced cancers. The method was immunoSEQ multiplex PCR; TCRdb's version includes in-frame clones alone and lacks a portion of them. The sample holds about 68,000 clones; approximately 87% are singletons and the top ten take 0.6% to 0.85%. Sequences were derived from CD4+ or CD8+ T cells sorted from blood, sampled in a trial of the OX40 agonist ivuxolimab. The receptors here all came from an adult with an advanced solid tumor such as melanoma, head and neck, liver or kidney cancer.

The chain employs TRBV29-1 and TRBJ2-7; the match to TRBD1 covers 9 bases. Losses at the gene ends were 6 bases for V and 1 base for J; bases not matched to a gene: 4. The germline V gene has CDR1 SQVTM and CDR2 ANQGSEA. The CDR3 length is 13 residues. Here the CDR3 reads CSVPGQGSYEQYF. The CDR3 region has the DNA TGCAGCGTACCGGGACAGGGTTCCTACGAGCAGTACTTC.

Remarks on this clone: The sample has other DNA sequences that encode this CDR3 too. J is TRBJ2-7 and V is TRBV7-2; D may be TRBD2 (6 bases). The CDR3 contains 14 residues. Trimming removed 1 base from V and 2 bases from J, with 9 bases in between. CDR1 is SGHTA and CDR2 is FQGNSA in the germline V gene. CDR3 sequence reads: CASSLVAGPYEQYF. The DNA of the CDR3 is TGTGCCAGCAGCTTAGTGGCGGGGCCCTACGAGCAGTACTTC.